This is a list of T cell receptor beta chains from one sample in a study of identical twins. TCRdb redid the calling of the 5' RACE reads with MiXCR, one entry per CDR3 protein. The sample consists of 150,000 or so distinct CDR3 sequences, roughly 3.5% of them appearing once. Sequencing input: memory T cells sorted from blood. The receptors stem from a man between 18 and 35 years old in good health. The CDR3 runs from the conserved cysteine through the conserved F or W.

V: TRBV7-2
CDR3: CASSSGRINQPQHF

V: TRBV10-3
CDR3: CAISSTDYGYTF

V: TRBV4-2
CDR3: CASSQGGGDQETQYF

V: TRBV7-2
CDR3: CASSPSGSHYNEQFF

V: TRBV7-2
CDR3: CASSPRAGGSYEQYF

V: TRBV5-1
CDR3: CASSLVQARNEQFF

V: TRBV29-1
CDR3: CSARRDRGQNEQFF

V: TRBV24-1
CDR3: CATSERGAPNQPQHF

V: TRBV5-1
CDR3: CASSFAGDEKLFF

V: TRBV2
CDR3: CASSAHPGLAGVVYF